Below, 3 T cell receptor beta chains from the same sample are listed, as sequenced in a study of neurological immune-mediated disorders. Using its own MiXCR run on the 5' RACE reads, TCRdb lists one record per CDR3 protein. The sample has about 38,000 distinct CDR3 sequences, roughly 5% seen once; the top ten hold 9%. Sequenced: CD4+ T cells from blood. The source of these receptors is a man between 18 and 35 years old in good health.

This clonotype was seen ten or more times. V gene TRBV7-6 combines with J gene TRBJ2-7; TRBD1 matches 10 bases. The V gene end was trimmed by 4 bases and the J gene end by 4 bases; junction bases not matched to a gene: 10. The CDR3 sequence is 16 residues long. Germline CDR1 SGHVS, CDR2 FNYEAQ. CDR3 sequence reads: CASSSSRGTGDYEQYF. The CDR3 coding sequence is TGTGCCAGCAGCTCGTCTAGAGGGACAGGGGATTACGAGCAGTACTTC.

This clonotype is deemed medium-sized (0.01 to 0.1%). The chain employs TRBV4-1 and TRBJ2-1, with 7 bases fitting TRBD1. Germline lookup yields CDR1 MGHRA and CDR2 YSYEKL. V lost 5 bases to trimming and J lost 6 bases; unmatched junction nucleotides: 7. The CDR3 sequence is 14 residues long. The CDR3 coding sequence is TGCGCCAGCAGCGCCTTAACAGGGGCCAATGAGCAGTTCTTC. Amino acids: CASSALTGANEQFF.

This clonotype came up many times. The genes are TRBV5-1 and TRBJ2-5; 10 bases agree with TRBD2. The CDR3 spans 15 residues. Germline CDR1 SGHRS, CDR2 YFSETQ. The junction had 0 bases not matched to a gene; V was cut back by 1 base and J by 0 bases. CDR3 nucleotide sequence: TGCGCCAGCAGCTTGCTAGCGGGGGACCAAGAGACCCAGTACTTC. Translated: CASSLLAGDQETQYF.